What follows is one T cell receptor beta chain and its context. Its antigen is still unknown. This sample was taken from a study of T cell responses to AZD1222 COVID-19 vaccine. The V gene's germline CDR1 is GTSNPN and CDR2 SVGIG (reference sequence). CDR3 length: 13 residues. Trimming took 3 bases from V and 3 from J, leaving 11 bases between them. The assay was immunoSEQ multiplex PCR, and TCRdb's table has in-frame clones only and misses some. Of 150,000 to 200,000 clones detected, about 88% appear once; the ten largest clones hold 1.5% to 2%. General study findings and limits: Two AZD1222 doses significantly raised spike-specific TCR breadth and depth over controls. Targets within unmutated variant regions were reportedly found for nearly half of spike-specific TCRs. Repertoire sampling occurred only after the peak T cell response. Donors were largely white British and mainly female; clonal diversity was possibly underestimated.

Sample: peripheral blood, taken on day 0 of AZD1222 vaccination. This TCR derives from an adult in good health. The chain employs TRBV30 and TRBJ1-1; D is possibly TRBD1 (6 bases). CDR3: CAWRGGRDTEAFF. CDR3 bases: TGTGCCTGGAGGGGGGGGCGAGACACTGAAGCTTTCTTT.